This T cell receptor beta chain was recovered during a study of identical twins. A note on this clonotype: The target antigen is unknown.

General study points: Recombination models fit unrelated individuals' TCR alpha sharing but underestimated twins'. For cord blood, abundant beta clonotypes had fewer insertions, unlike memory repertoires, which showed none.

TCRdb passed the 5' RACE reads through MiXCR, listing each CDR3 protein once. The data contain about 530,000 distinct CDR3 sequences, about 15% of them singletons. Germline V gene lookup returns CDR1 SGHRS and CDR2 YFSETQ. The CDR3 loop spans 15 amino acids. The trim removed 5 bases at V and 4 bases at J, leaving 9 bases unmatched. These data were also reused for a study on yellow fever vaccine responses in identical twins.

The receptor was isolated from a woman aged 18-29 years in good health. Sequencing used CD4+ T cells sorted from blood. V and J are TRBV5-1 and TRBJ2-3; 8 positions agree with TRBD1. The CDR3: CASSSQGQGADTQYF. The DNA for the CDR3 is TGCGCCAGCAGTAGCCAAGGACAGGGTGCAGATACGCAGTATTTT.